This T cell receptor beta chain was profiled in a study of OX40 agonist ivuxolimab in advanced cancers. Context from the whole study: Ivuxolimab, which targeted the costimulatory receptor OX40 (CD134), was an agonistic, fully human IgG2 monoclonal antibody. Intravenous ivuxolimab was administered to patients every 2 weeks at six dose levels: 0.01, 0.1, 0.3, 1.5, 3 and 10 mg/kg. Of the approximately 50 dose-escalation patients, hepatocellular carcinoma was present in some 19, melanoma in some 15, renal cell carcinoma in 9 and head and neck cancer in 9. A male proportion of roughly 80% and a mean age of roughly 58 years, ranging from about 20 to 79, were recorded for the dose-escalation cohort. Prior anti-PD-1, anti-PD-L1 or anti-CTLA-4 therapy was permitted, and about 40% of dose-escalation patients had received checkpoint inhibitors. Three dose-escalation patients achieved partial responses, one with hepatocellular carcinoma and two with cutaneous melanoma. Peripheral TCRbeta sequencing was intended to test whether TCR sequence diversity was altered and clonal T-cell expansion was caused by ivuxolimab. The monotherapy dose-escalation portion (N = 52 patients) of the phase I ivuxolimab trial is reported in the paper.

General conclusions and limits of the study: After ivuxolimab, more expanded clones were found on average in CD8+ T cells than in CD4+ T cells. In the 0.1-3.0 mg/kg groups, partial responders had among the lowest normalized peripheral clonal expansion, particularly in CD8+ T cells. Antigen specificity was not determined for the clonally expanded peripheral T cells. Low levels of normalized T-cell clonal expansion were also seen in some patients who did not respond. At doses from 0.1 to 3.0 mg/kg, clonal expansion was seen in both CD4+ and CD8+ blood T cells between baseline and week 6.

Patients with autoimmune disease history or receiving systemic immunosuppression were excluded from the trial. Peripheral blood for TCR sequencing was collected from all dose cohorts at baseline, on cycle 4 day 1, and on cycle 7 day 1. Samples were obtained from an open-label, multicenter, first-in-human phase I dose-escalation trial of ivuxolimab. The trial enrolled adults with locally advanced or metastatic head and neck squamous cell, hepatocellular, melanoma or renal cell carcinoma. Before TCR sequencing, CD4+ and CD8+ T cells were separately sorted from peripheral blood. CDR1 and CDR2 are drawn from the germline V gene (reference sequence): LNHDA, SQIVND. V has 5 bases trimmed and J has 7 bases trimmed; junction bases matching no gene number 11. Its CDR3 holds 14 amino acids, cysteine through phenylalanine. The CDR3 DNA has 42 bases and is translated from base 1. Genomic DNA was isolated from the sorted cells so that the TCRbeta CDR3 region could be sequenced. TCRbeta CDR3 regions were sequenced using the immunoSEQ Assay. In TCRdb, the immuneACCESS table is reduced to in-frame sequences with V and J assigned. These tables do not hold every clone; where another copy was compared, an unresolved V gene accounts for under half, and the others remain unexplained. This sample holds fewer than 95,000 clones; around 91% were observed only once. The ten biggest clones cover over 0.8% of the sample.

A word on this clone: Its antigen remains unidentified. Per-base qualities were not stored, and no clone one base away is much larger.

The rearranged segments are TRBV19 and TRBJ2-7, with 7 central nucleotides matching TRBD2. Sequencing was performed on CD4+ or CD8+ T cells sorted from blood, taken in a trial of the OX40 agonist ivuxolimab. The source of this sequence is an adult with an advanced solid tumor such as melanoma, head and neck, liver or kidney cancer. The CDR3 here reads CASSETAGANEQYF. Here is the DNA: TGTGCCAGTAGTGAAACGGCGGGAGCGAATGAGCAGTACTTC.